Shown below are 21 T cell receptor beta chains from a single sample sequenced in a study of CD8 T cells in ankylosing spondylitis. TCRdb redid the calling of the 5' RACE reads with MiXCR, one entry per CDR3 protein. The table records approximately 340,000 distinct CDR3 sequences, about 15% of them present only once. Sequenced material: blood, either unsorted or a sorted T cell fraction (not recorded which). Every receptor here comes from a male donor with ankylosing spondylitis or in good health (not recorded which).

This clonotype turned up a few times. The DNA of the CDR3 is TGTGCCAGCAGCCAAGCCCGGGGGGAGGCTTTCTTT. As protein: CASSQARGEAFF. This sequence joins TRBV3-1 and TRBJ1-1, with D possibly matching TRBD1 (5 bases). V lost 1 base and J 11 bases, leaving 11 bases between the germline ends. Germline assignment: CDR1 LGHDT and CDR2 YNNKEL (reference sequence). The CDR3 extends over 12 amino acids.

This clonotype has at least ten counts. V and J are TRBV3-1 and TRBJ2-7; 7 bases match TRBD1. Germline CDR1 reads LGHDT; CDR2 reads YNNKEL (reference sequence). The V gene end was trimmed by 0 bases and the J gene end by 3 bases; junction bases not matched to a gene: 2. The CDR3 contains 14 residues. In DNA form, the CDR3 reads TGTGCCAGCAGCCAAGAGACAGGGTTCTACGAGCAGTACTTC. Its protein is CASSQETGFYEQYF.

The J gene is TRBJ2-5, the V gene TRBV27; no reliable D call. The germline CDR1 and CDR2 sequences are MNHEY and SMNVEV (reference sequence). V was trimmed by 10 bases and J by 2 bases, leaving 11 bases between them. The CDR3 spans 12 residues. CDR3 sequence: CAIPQTQETQYF. The CDR3 DNA is TGTGCCATCCCCCAAACTCAAGAGACCCAGTACTTC.

This clonotype was seen only a few times. V and J are TRBV9 and TRBJ2-2, with TRBD1 identical over 9 bases. V shed 6 bases, J shed 8 bases, and the junction held 11 bases outside the gene matches. There are 15 residues in the CDR3. Per germline, CDR1 SGDLS and CDR2 YYNGEE. The CDR3 DNA is TGTGCCAGCATTCGTGGGCCGGGACAGGGAGGGGAGCTGTTTTTT. Protein: CASIRGPGQGGELFF.

The chain is built from TRBV10-3 and TRBJ1-4; TRBD1 might be the D (5 bases). V was cut by 11 bases and J by 0 bases, with 13 bases left in between. There are 14 residues in the CDR3. Germline V CDR1 and CDR2: ENHRY, SYGVKD. The CDR3 DNA is TGTGCCGTCCGACCGGACACAACTAATGAAAAACTGTTTTTT. Its protein product is CAVRPDTTNEKLFF.

The table lists this clonotype with a few counts. V gene TRBV7-9 combines with J gene TRBJ1-6, with D unresolved. V was shortened by 4 bases and J by 10 bases, with 14 bases between the two germline ends. Germline CDR1 reads SEHNR; CDR2 reads FQNEAQ (reference sequence). The length of the CDR3 is 14 residues. This CDR3 reads CASSSDGSGSPLHF. For the CDR3, the DNA is TGTGCCAGCAGCTCGGACGGATCTGGGTCACCCCTCCACTTT.

In its sample, this clonotype was seen once. The chain couples TRBV9 to TRBJ1-6; D gene ambiguous. The length of the CDR3 is 15 residues. The germline CDR1 and CDR2 sequences are SGDLS and YYNGEE. The V end lost 0 bases, the J end lost 7 bases, and 11 bases lay between the germline ends. The CDR3 is CASSVDSYGNSPLHF. The CDR3 DNA is TGTGCCAGCAGCGTAGATAGTTATGGAAATTCACCCCTCCACTTT.

A few counts support this clonotype. The chain is built from TRBV2 and TRBJ1-5; D is unclear. Germline V lookup: CDR1 SNHLY, CDR2 FYNNEI. The V gene lost 3 bases and the J gene lost 4 bases, with 7 bases spanning the gap. The CDR3 sequence is 13 residues long. The CDR3 spells CASSEESNQPQHF. The CDR3 bases are TGTGCCAGCAGTGAGGAGTCGAATCAGCCCCAGCATTTT. The whole variable domain, remainder taken from reference TRBV2 and TRBJ1-5, is EPEVTQTPSHQVTQMGQEVILRCVPISNHLYFYWYRQILGQKVEFLVSFYNNEISEKSEIFDDQFSVERPDGSNFTLKIRSTKLEDSAMYFCASSEESNQPQHFGDGTRLSIL.

This clonotype came up many times. CDR3 DNA sequence: TGCAGTGCTAGAGACGACTACTCCTACGAGCAGTACTTC. Translation: CSARDDYSYEQYF. The chain is built from TRBV20-1 and TRBJ2-7; perhaps TRBD2 as D (5 bases). Trimming stripped 0 bases from V and 0 bases from J, with 6 bases between. Germline lookup yields CDR1 DFQATT and CDR2 SNEGSKA (reference sequence). The CDR3 is 13 amino acids.

This sequence joins TRBV6-2 or TRBV6-3 and TRBJ2-7; D is possibly TRBD1 or TRBD2 (5 bases each). Germline V gene lookup returns CDR1 MNHEY and CDR2 SVGEGT. CDR3 size: 14 residues. The ends were cut back, 5 bases at V and 7 bases at J, with 18 bases in the middle. CDR3 in DNA: TGTGCCAGCAGTGGAGACGGGGCCCGGAGGGAGCAGTACTTC. Translation: CASSGDGARREQYF.

In its sample, this clonotype was seen a few times. This chain links TRBV10-3 with TRBJ2-7, with no clear D. The CDR3 consists of 13 residues. The V end lost 9 bases, the J end lost 0 bases, and 12 bases lay between the germline ends. Germline loops: CDR1 ENHRY, CDR2 SYGVKD. In DNA, the CDR3 is TGTGCCATTGTATCGGCGGACTCCTACGAGCAGTACTTC. It encodes CAIVSADSYEQYF.

In regard to this clonotype: The junction and the germline gene differ at one end; a read error may be behind it. The genes are TRBV15 and TRBJ2-7, with 10 bases lining up with TRBD1. This CDR3 is built from 14 residues. Germline values: CDR1 LNHNV, CDR2 YYDKDF (reference sequence). The CDR3 is CATSRTGTGAHRDF. The CDR3 DNA reads TGTGCCACCAGCAGAACCGGGACAGGGGCCCACAGGGACTTC. The full variable domain, in which reference TRBV15 and TRBJ2-7 provide the parts outside the CDR3, is DAMVIQNPRYQVTQFGKPVTLSCSQTLNHNVMYWYQQKSSQAPKLLFHYYDKDFNNEADTPDNFQSRRPNTSFCFLDIRSPGLGDTAMYLCATSRTGTGAHRDFGPGTRLTVT.

The rearrangement uses TRBV5-1 and TRBJ2-1; D is ambiguous. Trimming cost V 0 bases and J 11 bases, with 9 bases left between them. The CDR3 runs to 12 residues. Germline CDR1 reads SGHRS; CDR2 reads YFSETQ. In DNA form, the CDR3 reads TGCGCCAGCAGCTTGGCTGAACACAAGCAGTTCTTC. Encoded protein: CASSLAEHKQFF.

The table lists this clonotype with a few counts. The rearrangement uses TRBV4-1 and TRBJ2-7; 15 nucleotides line up with TRBD2. Germline CDR1 MGHRA, CDR2 YSYEKL. After removal of 4 bases from V and 4 bases from J, the junction contained 14 bases not matched to a gene. CDR3 length: 19 amino acids. CDR3 protein: CASSPYFGLAGGPNYEQYF. The CDR3 nucleotides read TGCGCCAGCAGCCCTTATTTTGGACTAGCGGGAGGGCCGAATTACGAGCAGTACTTC.

The V call is TRBV9, the J call TRBJ2-5, with 7 nucleotides matching TRBD2. Looked up from germline, CDR1 is SGDLS and CDR2 is YYNGEE. Losses at the gene ends were 3 bases for V and 2 bases for J; bases not matched to a gene: 7. The CDR3 loop spans 15 amino acids. Here the CDR3 reads CASSGPAGKQETQYF. The CDR3 bases are TGTGCCAGCAGCGGACCAGCGGGGAAGCAAGAGACCCAGTACTTC. Drawing the rest from reference TRBV9 and TRBJ2-5, the complete variable domain is DSGVTQTPKHLITATGQRVTLRCSPRSGDLSVYWYQQSLDQGLQFLIQYYNGEERAKGNILERFSAQQFPDLHSELNLSSLELGDSALYFCASSGPAGKQETQYFGPGTRLLVL.

The J gene is TRBJ2-4, the V gene TRBV14; 9 nucleotides match TRBD2. The CDR3 is 20 amino acids. Trimming removed 0 bases from V and 0 bases from J; junction bases left unmatched: 12. Germline values: CDR1 SGHDN, CDR2 FVKESK. CDR3 nucleotides: TGTGCCAGCAGCCAAGATGTGGGGATAGCGGGGGCCGTAGCCAAAAACATTCAGTACTTC. Translated: CASSQDVGIAGAVAKNIQYF.

In its sample, this clonotype was seen a few times. This rearrangement joins TRBV2 to TRBJ2-1, with 7 bases fitting TRBD2. Germline loops: CDR1 SNHLY, CDR2 FYNNEI. The CDR3 is made up of 15 amino acids. The ends lost 4 bases at V and 2 bases at J; junction bases unmatched: 5. CDR3 in DNA: TGTGCCAGCAGTGTCATGGCGGGGGCCTACAATGAGCAGTTCTTC. The encoded protein is CASSVMAGAYNEQFF.

V gene TRBV10-3 combines with J gene TRBJ2-5; weak D call: TRBD2 (7 bases). V was trimmed by 2 bases and J by 5 bases, leaving 9 bases between them. The CDR3 runs 13 residues. CDR1 is ENHRY, CDR2 SYGVKD, per germline. CDR3 in amino acids: CAISEGGAETQYF. Written as DNA, the CDR3 is TGTGCCATCAGTGAGGGGGGGGCTGAGACCCAGTACTTC.

The rearrangement uses TRBV7-9 and TRBJ2-3, with 11 bases lining up with TRBD2. Trimming at V came to 5 bases and at J to 6 bases, leaving 10 bases not matched to a gene. Germline CDR1 SEHNR, CDR2 FQNEAQ (reference sequence). This CDR3 spans 16 amino acids. CDR3 sequence (DNA): TGTGCCAGCAGCCCGCGACTAGCGGGAATAGCGGATACGCAGTATTTT. Its translation: CASSPRLAGIADTQYF.

This clonotype came up a few times. CDR3 sequence: CASSDGNSGANVLTF. CDR3 DNA sequence: TGCGCCAGCAGTGACGGGAACTCTGGGGCCAACGTCCTGACTTTC. This chain uses TRBV5-1 with TRBJ2-6; tentatively, D is TRBD2 (5 bases). The CDR3 is made up of 15 amino acids. Trimming left V 5 bases short and J 0 bases short, with 9 bases between. CDR1 is SGHRS and CDR2 is YFSETQ in the germline V gene.

This chain links TRBV7-8 with TRBJ2-3, with TRBD2 identical over 8 bases. The J segment lost 2 bases and the V segment lost 5 bases, leaving 9 bases of the junction unmatched. Germline-derived CDR1 and CDR2 are SGHVS and FQNEAQ. This CDR3 spans 16 amino acids. The CDR3 sequence: CASSRLGGGPTDTQYF. Here the CDR3 DNA reads TGTGCCAGCAGCCGCCTTGGCGGGGGGCCCACAGATACGCAGTATTTT.